This entry concerns a single T cell receptor beta chain. This clonotype was counted once. Its antigen is not yet known. No per-base quality is available; no much larger clone lies one base away. A single read constitutes weak evidence. The data belong to a study of T and B cells in COVID-19 patients (dated by TCRdb to 2018 to 2021). Study-wide context: In this study, adaptive immunity was profiled in COVID-19 patients who either had active infection or had recovered, using TRB and IGH repertoire sequencing of peripheral blood. The recovered cohort included roughly 18 patients who contributed 20 or so samples, and most of those patients had mild to moderate COVID-19 that was managed on an outpatient basis. As many as 9 follow-up blood samples were taken per patient, and some of the samples covered different disease stages within the same individual. Of the roughly 22 patients in the active-infection cohort, approximately eleven were critically ill and needed mechanical ventilation or ECMO. The recovered cohort had a median age of around 30 years, compared with about 70 years in the active-infection cohort. Comorbidities linked to unfavorable COVID-19 outcome were present in about 90% of the roughly 20 patients in the active-infection cohort. A couple of patients were included in both the recovered and active cohorts because samples were available from active disease and after recovery. Over 7 million TCR sequences were analysed from a TCR and BCR sequence repository that comprised 37 patients and approximately 67 time points. An age-matched reference group of some 40 healthy donors negative for COVID-19 antibodies was used as the comparison for repertoire analyses.

TRB repertoires were amplified from 250-500 ng of genomic DNA extracted from blood. The reads were generated on an Illumina MiSeq. Multiplex PCR with BIOMED2 TRB-A/B primer pools was used to amplify TRB rearrangements. Illumina-compatible adapters and 7-nucleotide sample barcodes were added to the amplicons in two consecutive PCRs. All library PCRs used Phusion HS II polymerase. The amplicons were purified from gel with the NucleoSpin Gel and PCR Clean-up kit, measured on Qubit, and then pooled at approximately 3.8 nM. Amplicon pool quality was checked on an Agilent 2100 Bioanalyzer before Illumina next-generation sequencing. As for how the authors treated the data: MiXCR 3.0.8 with the default MiXCR reference library was used to annotate TRB rearrangements. Sequences with fewer than 2 reads and non-productive reads were filtered out, and every unique CDR3 nucleotide sequence was treated as a single clone. Clonality, diversity, richness and V-J gene usage were computed in R 3.5.1. GLIPH2 was used to cluster TCRs based on CDR3 similarity, and OLGA was used to calculate the generation probabilities. Only GLIPH2 clusters with at least four unique TCR clonotypes present in at least three individuals were retained. TCRdb reran the public reads through fastp at Q25 and MiXCR, keeping productive beta chains. Rows with one shared CDR3 protein collapse into an entry with the most common genes and DNA. TCRdb assigned the V and J calls; the authors' analysis was not used. A total of approximately 17,000 distinct CDR3 sequences appear in this sample, around a quarter of them only once. More than 2.5% of the sample is in the top ten clones.

The paper's findings and limits, for the study overall: The size of the cohort was considered insufficient for assessing HLA contributions to COVID-19 susceptibility or severity. Strongly skewed TRBV/TRBJ gene usage was reported in patients with COVID-19. It was stated that prospective validation of the reported TCR clusters was required before the clusters could be put to clinical use. Blood samples obtained from mildly ill patients during symptoms, as well as early samples obtained from severe cases, were available only in scarce numbers. The recovered cohort had 2,331 exclusive TCR clusters, including 31 low-pGen clusters. TRB repertoires were found to be highly clonal in active COVID-19, whereas diversity and richness at recovery were found to rise above healthy donor levels. Specific T cell subsets (CD4+/Treg/CD8+) and sorted SARS-CoV-2-responsive or tetramer+ T cells had not yet been sequenced, with those experiments still ongoing.

The source is a human donor who had recovered from COVID-19. The sample consisted of blood.

The CDR3 region reads CASSETEGSNQPQHF. The sequenced DNA: TGTGCCAGCAGTGAAACTGAAGGGAGCAATCAGCCCCAGCATTTT. The chain employs TRBV2 and TRBJ1-5, with the D gene call left open. V loses 2 bases, J loses 1 base, and the germline ends lie 9 bases apart. The CDR3 starts with the cysteine, ends with the phenylalanine, and has 15 residues. The retained sequence is limited to the CDR3, 45 bases, with the frame set at the first base. The germline V gene provides CDR1 SNHLY and CDR2 FYNNEI.